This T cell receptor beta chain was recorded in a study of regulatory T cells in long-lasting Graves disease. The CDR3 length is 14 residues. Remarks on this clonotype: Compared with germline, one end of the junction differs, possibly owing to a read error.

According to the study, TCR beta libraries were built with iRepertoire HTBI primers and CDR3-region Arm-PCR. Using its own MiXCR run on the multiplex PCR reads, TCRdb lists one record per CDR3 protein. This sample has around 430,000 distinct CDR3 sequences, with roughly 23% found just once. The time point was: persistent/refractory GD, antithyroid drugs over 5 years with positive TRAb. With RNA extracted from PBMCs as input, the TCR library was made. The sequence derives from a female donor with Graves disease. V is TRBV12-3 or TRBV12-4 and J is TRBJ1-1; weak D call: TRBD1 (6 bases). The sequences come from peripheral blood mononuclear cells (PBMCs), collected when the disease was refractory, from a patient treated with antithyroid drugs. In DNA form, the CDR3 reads TGTGCCAGCAGCTTCGGGACACCTAACACTGGAGCTTTCTTT. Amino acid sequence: CASSFGTPNTGAFF.